This T cell receptor (beta chain) was documented in a study of breast tumors, draining lymph nodes, adjacent tissues. Study results and caveats: Luminal-like breast cancer showed significantly higher tumor–nontumor repertoire similarity than basal-like. Tumor TCR diversity was below lymph nodes but above nontumor tissue.

V was shortened by 1 base and J by 2 bases, with 11 bases between the two germline ends. CDR3 length: 14 amino acids. CDR1 DFQATT and CDR2 SNEGSKA come from the germline V gene (reference sequence). MiXCR, run by TCRdb on the multiplex PCR reads, gives a single entry per CDR3 protein. The sample holds 30,000 to 40,000 distinct CDR3 sequences, 36% seen once. At least ten counts were recorded for this clonotype. Its target is unknown. The chain uses TRBV20-1 and TRBJ2-5; tentative D call: TRBD1 (5 bases). The receptor comes from a female donor with breast cancer. Some clones in this sample may be carry-over from other donors' samples. The specimen was breast tumor tissue. CDR3 nucleotides: TGCAGTGCTAGAGTCCCAGGGCGGCAAGAGACCCAGTACTTC. Its translation is CSARVPGRQETQYF.